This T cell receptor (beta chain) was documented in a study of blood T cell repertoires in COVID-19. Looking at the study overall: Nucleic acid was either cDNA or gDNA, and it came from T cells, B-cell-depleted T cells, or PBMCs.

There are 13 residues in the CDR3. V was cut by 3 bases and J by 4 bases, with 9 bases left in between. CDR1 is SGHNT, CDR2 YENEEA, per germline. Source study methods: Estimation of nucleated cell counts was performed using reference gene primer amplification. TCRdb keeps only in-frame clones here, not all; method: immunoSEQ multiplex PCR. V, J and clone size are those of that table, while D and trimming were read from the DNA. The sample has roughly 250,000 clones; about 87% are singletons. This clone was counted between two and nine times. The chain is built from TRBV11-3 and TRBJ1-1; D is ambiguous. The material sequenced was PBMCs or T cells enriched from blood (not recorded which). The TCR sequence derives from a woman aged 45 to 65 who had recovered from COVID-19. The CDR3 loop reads CASSFSRGTEAFF. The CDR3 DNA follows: TGTGCCAGCAGCTTCTCCCGCGGCACTGAAGCTTTCTTT.